The 31 T cell receptor beta chains below were found in one sample sequenced in a study of shared clonotypes between healthy human individuals. The assay was immunoSEQ multiplex PCR, and TCRdb's table has in-frame clones only and misses some. The sample has about 2.4 million clones; roughly 93% are singletons. Sample: naive CD4+ T cells from PBMCs. Documented subset: CD45RA+ positively selected. Receptors originate from a man in his late teens or twenties in good health. Some clones in this sample may be carry-over from other donors' samples.

The V call is TRBV5-4, the J call TRBJ1-1; 10 nucleotides line up with TRBD1. The germline gives CDR1 SGHNT, CDR2 YYREEE (reference sequence). The trim removed 2 bases at V and 6 bases at J, leaving 7 bases unmatched. The CDR3 covers 15 residues. The CDR3 spells CASSLPRQGASEAFF. The CDR3, as DNA: TGTGCCAGCAGCTTACCCCGACAGGGGGCCTCTGAAGCTTTCTTT. The whole variable domain, remainder taken from reference TRBV5-4 and TRBJ1-1, is ETGVTQSPTHLIKTRGQQVTLRCSSQSGHNTVSWYQQALGQGPQFIFQYYREEENGRGNFPPRFSGLQFPNYSSELNVNALELDDSALYLCASSLPRQGASEAFFGQGTRLTVV.

The chain couples TRBV6-5 to TRBJ1-5; 10 bases match TRBD1. Germline-derived CDR1 and CDR2 are MNHEY and SVGAGI. The length of the CDR3 is 14 residues. The V gene end was trimmed by 6 bases and the J gene end by 7 bases; junction bases not matched to a gene: 6. The CDR3 loop reads CASRRQGAGQPQHF. CDR3 coding DNA: TGTGCCAGCAGGCGACAGGGGGCAGGCCAGCCCCAGCATTTT.

The rearrangement links TRBV5-1 to TRBJ2-2, with unresolved D. Trimming pared 4 bases from V and 6 bases from J, leaving 16 bases between. Germline CDR1 SGHRS, CDR2 YFSETQ. The CDR3 totals 15 residues. The CDR3 is CASSPGPRAPGELFF. The CDR3 DNA sequence: TGCGCCAGCAGCCCCGGACCCCGGGCCCCCGGGGAGCTGTTTTTT. The full variable domain, its missing parts supplied by reference TRBV5-1 and TRBJ2-2, is KAGVTQTPRYLIKTRGQQVTLSCSPISGHRSVSWYQQTPGQGLQFLFEYFSETQRNKGNFPGRFSGRQFSNSRSEMNVSTLELGDSALYLCASSPGPRAPGELFFGEGSRLTVL.

The chain carries TRBV27 and TRBJ2-6; the match to TRBD1 covers 9 bases. V shed 6 bases and J 2 bases; nucleotides not matched to a gene: 8. This CDR3 is built from 17 residues. Germline CDR1 and CDR2: MNHEY and SMNVEV (reference sequence). The CDR3 coding sequence is TGTGCCAGCAGAGGGGGAAGGACAGGGGCTGGGGCCAACGTCCTGACTTTC. This gives the protein CASRGGRTGAGANVLTF.

This chain links TRBV4-2 with TRBJ2-7, with TRBD2 identical over 10 bases. The CDR3 covers 18 residues. The ends lost 0 bases at V and 5 bases at J; junction bases unmatched: 13. From germline, CDR1 is LGHNA and CDR2 YNFKEQ. CDR3 DNA sequence: TGTGCCAGCAGCCAAGAAGTAAATAGCGGGAGGTTACCCCACGAGCAGTACTTC. Amino acid sequence: CASSQEVNSGRLPHEQYF.

The CDR3 protein is CASSQTPVGRYSNQPQHF. The CDR3 bases are TGCGCCAGCAGCCAAACCCCTGTAGGAAGATATAGCAATCAGCCCCAGCATTTT. The chain couples TRBV4-1 to TRBJ1-5; D is uncertain. The V gene lost 2 bases and the J gene lost 0 bases, with 17 bases spanning the gap. The CDR3 has 18 amino acids. Germline V CDR1 and CDR2: MGHRA, YSYEKL.

In nucleotides, the CDR3 is TGTGCCAGCAGAGGAACCGGGACAGCTAGGAACTATGGCTACACCTTC. Protein: CASRGTGTARNYGYTF. This sequence joins TRBV2 and TRBJ1-2, with 7 positions matching TRBD1. Germline trimming cut 6 bases from V and 2 bases from J; bases unmatched to any gene: 12. Per the germline V gene, CDR1 is SNHLY and CDR2 is FYNNEI. This CDR3 is built from 16 residues.

The chain carries TRBV6-5 and TRBJ1-5, with D hard to call. The germline CDR1 and CDR2 sequences are MNHEY and SVGAGI. V shed 6 bases and J shed 3 bases, with 12 bases lying between them. The CDR3 is made up of 14 amino acids. CDR3 bases: TGTGCCAGCAGCCTAGCGACTCCCAATCAGCCCCAGCATTTT. Translation: CASSLATPNQPQHF.

V gene TRBV15 combines with J gene TRBJ1-5, with unresolved D. Per the germline V gene, CDR1 is LNHNV and CDR2 is YYDKDF (reference sequence). This CDR3 has 15 residues. The V gene lost 1 base and the J gene lost 3 bases, with 10 bases spanning the gap. CDR3 residues: CATSRAGRANQPQHF. CDR3 DNA sequence: TGTGCCACCAGCAGAGCTGGGAGGGCCAATCAGCCCCAGCATTTT.

The chain carries TRBV7-9 and TRBJ1-5; D is unresolved. Trimming took off 4 bases at V and 7 bases at J, with 14 bases between the two ends. Per the germline V gene, CDR1 is SEHNR and CDR2 is FQNEAQ (reference sequence). CDR3 size: 14 residues. In DNA, the CDR3 is TGTGCCAGCAGCTCAGACAAGGAAAGGCAGCCCCAGCATTTT. This encodes CASSSDKERQPQHF.

The chain is built from TRBV5-1 and TRBJ2-2; 8 bases are a match to TRBD2. Germline trimming cut 1 base from V and 0 bases from J; bases unmatched to any gene: 2. Germline CDR1 and CDR2: SGHRS and YFSETQ. This CDR3 is built from 16 residues. The CDR3 sequence: CASSLSTSANTGELFF. In DNA form, the CDR3 reads TGCGCCAGCAGCTTGTCGACTAGCGCGAACACCGGGGAGCTGTTTTTT.

The rearrangement uses TRBV5-1 and TRBJ2-6; possibly TRBD2 for D (5 bases). The CDR3 covers 16 residues. The V and J ends lost 5 bases and 2 bases respectively, with 14 bases between them. The germline V gene encodes CDR1 SGHRS and CDR2 YFSETQ. CDR3 in DNA: TGCGCCAGCAGACCTACCACGGGGACTGGGGCCAACGTCCTGACTTTC. Residues: CASRPTTGTGANVLTF.

CDR3 sequence: CAKTGRDNGYTF. CDR3 nucleotide sequence: TGTGCCAAAACAGGCAGGGATAATGGCTACACCTTC. V gene TRBV6-5 combines with J gene TRBJ1-2, with a weak D call TRBD1 (5 bases). The ends were cut back, 10 bases at V and 6 bases at J, with 15 bases in the middle. This CDR3 has 12 residues. Germline CDR1 is MNHEY and CDR2 is SVGAGI.

The chain recombines TRBV28 with TRBJ2-7, with TRBD2 matching over 9 bases. This CDR3 has 16 residues. The germline V gene encodes CDR1 MDHEN and CDR2 SYDVKM. V trimming: 4 bases; J trimming: 3 bases; junction bases outside the gene matches: 10. DNA of the CDR3: TGTGCCAGCAGTTCCCCTTCGGGTAGCGGGAGCTACGAGCAGTACTTC. Amino acids: CASSSPSGSGSYEQYF. Variable domain in full (rest from reference TRBV28 and TRBJ2-7): DVKVTQSSRYLVKRTGEKVFLECVQDMDHENMFWYRQDPGLGLRLIYFSYDVKMKEKGDIPEGYSVSREKKERFSLILESASTNQTSMYLCASSSPSGSGSYEQYFGPGTRLTVT.

This clone was counted once. Distinct nucleotide sequences in the sample also encode this CDR3. J is TRBJ2-1 and V is TRBV11-2; D is undetermined. The CDR3 spans 14 residues. Germline V gene lookup returns CDR1 SGHAT and CDR2 FQNNGV. V was pared by 1 base and J by 2 bases, with 6 bases between. CDR3 sequence: CASSLAGAYNEQFF. CDR3 in DNA: TGTGCCAGCAGCTTAGCTGGGGCCTACAATGAGCAGTTCTTC. Full variable domain (outside the CDR3, taken from reference TRBV11-2 and TRBJ2-1): EAGVAQSPRYKIIEKRQSVAFWCNPISGHATLYWYQQILGQGPKLLIQFQNNGVVDDSQLPKDRFSAERLKGVDSTLKIQPAKLEDSAVYLCASSLAGAYNEQFFGPGTRLTVL.

The rearrangement links TRBV7-2 to TRBJ2-5, with D perhaps TRBD2 (6 bases). Germline CDR1 and CDR2: SGHTA and FQGNSA. The CDR3 runs to 15 residues. V was clipped by 2 bases and J by 3 bases, with 13 bases between them. This CDR3 reads CASSLWSGFKETQYF. DNA of the CDR3: TGTGCCAGCAGCTTATGGAGCGGGTTTAAAGAGACCCAGTACTTC.

The CDR3 protein is CASSTTGPGLVSYNEQFF. The CDR3 bases are TGTGCCAGCAGTACAACCGGGCCCGGACTAGTCTCCTACAATGAGCAGTTCTTC. This rearrangement joins TRBV28 to TRBJ2-1, with 7 bases aligning to TRBD2. V lost 5 bases and J lost 0; bases outside the gene matches: 13. This CDR3 spans 18 amino acids. CDR1 is MDHEN, CDR2 SYDVKM, per germline. The full variable domain, rest sourced from reference TRBV28 and TRBJ2-1, is DVKVTQSSRYLVKRTGEKVFLECVQDMDHENMFWYRQDPGLGLRLIYFSYDVKMKEKGDIPEGYSVSREKKERFSLILESASTNQTSMYLCASSTTGPGLVSYNEQFFGPGTRLTVL.

The chain uses TRBV7-8 and TRBJ2-3; D might be TRBD2 (5 bases). CDR1 and CDR2 from the germline V gene are SGHVS and FQNEAQ. The V and J ends lost 3 bases and 4 bases respectively, with 14 bases between them. CDR3 length equals 15 residues. CDR3 sequence (DNA): TGTGCCAGCAGCTTTTTACGGGATTCCGCAGATACGCAGTATTTT. This encodes CASSFLRDSADTQYF.

J is TRBJ2-2 and V is TRBV7-9; no reliable D call. The CDR3 totals 15 residues. V lost 4 bases to trimming and J lost 1 base, with 10 bases between them. Per germline, CDR1 SEHNR and CDR2 FQNEAQ (reference sequence). CDR3 coding DNA: TGTGCCAGCAGCTGGAAGCTGGGGAACACCGGGGAGCTGTTTTTT. This gives the protein CASSWKLGNTGELFF.

This chain connects TRBV7-9 to TRBJ2-6, with D hard to call. Germline lookup yields CDR1 SEHNR and CDR2 FQNEAQ (reference sequence). The CDR3 length is 15 residues. Trimming took off 5 bases at V and 0 bases at J, with 8 bases between the two ends. CDR3 protein: CASSPAGSGANVLTF. The CDR3 DNA follows: TGTGCCAGCAGCCCCGCCGGCTCTGGGGCCAACGTCCTGACTTTC.

The gene calls are TRBV18 and TRBJ1-5, with no clear D. Germline CDR1 reads KGHSH; CDR2 reads LQKENI. Deletions cut 1 base from V and 2 bases from J, with 15 bases between. The CDR3 sequence is 17 residues long. The CDR3 loop reads CASSPQRPPGGNQPQHF. CDR3 nucleotide sequence: TGTGCCAGCTCACCACAACGACCTCCCGGGGGCAATCAGCCCCAGCATTTT.

The chain combines TRBV27 with TRBJ2-3, with TRBD2 as a possible D gene (5 bases). CDR1 MNHEY and CDR2 SMNVEV come from the germline V gene (reference sequence). V was shortened by 2 bases and J by 2 bases, with 8 bases between the two germline ends. The CDR3 spans 14 residues. The CDR3 region has the DNA TGTGCCAGCAGTTTACGGGATCCCACAGATACGCAGTATTTT. It translates to CASSLRDPTDTQYF.

V usage is TRBV7-9 and J usage is TRBJ2-5; TRBD1 matches at 9 bases. CDR3 length equals 16 residues. V was clipped by 3 bases and J by 4 bases; unmatched bases: 9. The germline V gene has CDR1 SEHNR and CDR2 FQNEAQ (reference sequence). The CDR3 DNA sequence: TGTGCCAGCAGCTTGATACAGGGGGCCGGGGGAGAGACCCAGTACTTC. Protein: CASSLIQGAGGETQYF.

The chain is built from TRBV7-7 and TRBJ2-2; D is possibly TRBD2 (6 bases). V lost 5 bases to trimming and J lost 1 base, with 17 bases between them. In germline, CDR1 is SSHAT, CDR2 FNYEAQ (reference sequence). The length of the CDR3 is 17 residues. The CDR3 DNA follows: TGTGCCAGCAGCGCTTACACCGGGACTCAGAACACCGGGGAGCTGTTTTTT. Its translation is CASSAYTGTQNTGELFF.

The chain links TRBV9 to TRBJ2-3; 7 bases agree with TRBD1. The CDR3 length is 17 residues. With 0 bases clipped from V and 3 bases from J, the junction kept 10 bases outside the gene matches. Germline CDR1 reads SGDLS; CDR2 reads YYNGEE. The CDR3 DNA reads as TGTGCCAGCAGCGTAGGTGTGTCGGGACAGTTGACAGATACGCAGTATTTT. Residues: CASSVGVSGQLTDTQYF.

The DNA of the CDR3 is TGCAGTGCTCGCGAGACCAACGTCCTGACTTTC. Its protein is CSARETNVLTF. The V gene is TRBV20-1, the J gene TRBJ2-6; D gene uncertain. Trimming took off 5 bases at V and 8 bases at J, with 7 bases between the two ends. CDR1 DFQATT and CDR2 SNEGSKA come from the germline V gene (reference sequence). This CDR3 comprises 11 residues.

For the CDR3, the DNA is TGTGCCAGCAGCTCGAGGACCGTTATCACCGGGGAGCTGTTTTTT. As protein: CASSSRTVITGELFF. J is TRBJ2-2 and V is TRBV7-8; no clear D. CDR1 is SGHVS, CDR2 FQNEAQ, per germline. Between the trimmed V and J ends, which lost 4 bases and 4 bases, there was a span of 13 bases. CDR3 length: 15 residues.

The chain links TRBV19 to TRBJ1-2, with 10 bases identical to TRBD1. Germline-derived CDR1 and CDR2 are LNHDA and SQIVND (reference sequence). The CDR3 spans 14 residues. With V trimmed by 5 bases and J by 4 bases, 4 bases remained unmatched. The CDR3 spells CASSGQGGLYGYTF. CDR3 nucleotide sequence: TGTGCCAGTAGTGGACAGGGGGGACTCTATGGCTACACCTTC.

In this sample, this clone turned up once. The CDR3, as DNA: TGTGCCAGCTCACCGTTCACGACAGGGGCCAATCAGCCCCAGCATTTT. It is translated as CASSPFTTGANQPQHF. The chain carries TRBV18 and TRBJ1-5, with 8 positions matching TRBD1. This CDR3 comprises 16 residues. Looked up from germline, CDR1 is KGHSH and CDR2 is LQKENI. V was pared by 3 bases and J by 3 bases, with 7 bases of the junction left unmatched.

The chain joins TRBV7-9 to TRBJ1-1, with a weak D call TRBD1 (5 bases). The germline V and J ends were trimmed by 2 bases and 0 bases, with 10 bases remaining between them. Germline assignment: CDR1 SEHNR and CDR2 FQNEAQ (reference sequence). The CDR3 totals 15 residues. The CDR3 protein is CASSLQGGVNTEAFF. Here the CDR3 DNA reads TGTGCCAGCAGCTTACAAGGAGGGGTGAACACTGAAGCTTTCTTT.

J is TRBJ2-7 and V is TRBV15, with 7 bases that match TRBD1. J lost 2 bases, V lost 2 bases, and 12 bases had no gene match. The CDR3 spans 17 residues. The V gene's germline CDR1 is LNHNV and CDR2 YYDKDF (reference sequence). This CDR3 is CATSRNRGQDRTYEQYF. The CDR3 DNA reads as TGTGCCACCAGCAGAAACCGAGGGCAGGACAGGACCTACGAGCAGTACTTC.